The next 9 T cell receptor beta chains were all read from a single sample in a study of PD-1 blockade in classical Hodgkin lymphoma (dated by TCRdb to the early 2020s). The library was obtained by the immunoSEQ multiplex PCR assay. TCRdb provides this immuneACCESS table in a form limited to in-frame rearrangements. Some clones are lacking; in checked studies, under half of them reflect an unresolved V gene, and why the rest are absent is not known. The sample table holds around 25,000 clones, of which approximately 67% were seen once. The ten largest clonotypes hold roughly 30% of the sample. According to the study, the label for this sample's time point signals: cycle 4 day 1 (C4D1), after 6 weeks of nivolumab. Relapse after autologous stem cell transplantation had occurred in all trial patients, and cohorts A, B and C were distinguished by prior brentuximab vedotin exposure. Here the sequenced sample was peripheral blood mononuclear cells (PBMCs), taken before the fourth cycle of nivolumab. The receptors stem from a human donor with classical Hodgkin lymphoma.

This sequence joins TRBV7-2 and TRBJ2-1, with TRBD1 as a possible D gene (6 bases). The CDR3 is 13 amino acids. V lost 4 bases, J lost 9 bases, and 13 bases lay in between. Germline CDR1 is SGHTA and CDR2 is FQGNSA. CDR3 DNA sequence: TGTGCCAGCAGCTCATTAGGGGGAAGTGAGCAGTTCTTC. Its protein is CASSSLGGSEQFF.

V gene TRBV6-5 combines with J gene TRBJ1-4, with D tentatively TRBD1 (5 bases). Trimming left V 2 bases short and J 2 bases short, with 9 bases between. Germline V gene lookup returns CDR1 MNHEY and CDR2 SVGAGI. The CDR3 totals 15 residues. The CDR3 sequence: CASSYLGATNEKLFF. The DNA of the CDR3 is TGTGCCAGCAGTTACCTCGGGGCGACTAATGAAAAACTGTTTTTT.

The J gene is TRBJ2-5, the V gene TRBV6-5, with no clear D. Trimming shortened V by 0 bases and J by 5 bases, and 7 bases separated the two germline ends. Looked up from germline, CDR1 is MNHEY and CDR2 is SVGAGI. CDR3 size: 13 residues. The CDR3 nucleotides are TGTGCCAGCAGTTACTCGATGGGGGAGACCCAGTACTTC. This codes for CASSYSMGETQYF.

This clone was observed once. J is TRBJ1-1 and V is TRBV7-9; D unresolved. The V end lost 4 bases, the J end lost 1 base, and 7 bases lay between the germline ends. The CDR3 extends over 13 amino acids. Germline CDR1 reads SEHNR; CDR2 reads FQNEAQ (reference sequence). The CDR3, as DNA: TGTGCCAGCAGCTCGGCGAGGAACACTGAAGCTTTCTTT. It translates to CASSSARNTEAFF. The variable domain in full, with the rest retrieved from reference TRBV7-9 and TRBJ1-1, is DTGVSQNPRHKITKRGQNVTFRCDPISEHNRLYWYRQTLGQGPEFLTYFQNEAQLEKSRLLSDRFSAERPKGSFSTLEIQRTEQGDSAMYLCASSSARNTEAFFGQGTRLTVV.

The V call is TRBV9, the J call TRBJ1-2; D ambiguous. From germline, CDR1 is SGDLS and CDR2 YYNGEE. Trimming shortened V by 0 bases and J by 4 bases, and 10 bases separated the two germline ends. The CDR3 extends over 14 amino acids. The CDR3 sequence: CASSVALSPYGYTF. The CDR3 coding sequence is TGTGCCAGCAGCGTAGCTTTATCCCCCTATGGCTACACCTTC.

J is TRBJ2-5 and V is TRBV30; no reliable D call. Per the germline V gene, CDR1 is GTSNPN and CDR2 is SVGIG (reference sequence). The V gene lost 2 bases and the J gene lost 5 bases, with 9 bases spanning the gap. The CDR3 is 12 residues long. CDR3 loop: CAWSLWGETQYF. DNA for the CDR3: TGTGCCTGGAGTCTATGGGGTGAGACCCAGTACTTC.

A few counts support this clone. This chain's CDR3 is CASSYGYLMNTEAFF. The CDR3 nucleotides read TGTGCCAGCAGTTATGGGTATCTTATGAACACTGAAGCTTTCTTT. This rearrangement joins TRBV6-5 to TRBJ1-1; D unclear. In germline, CDR1 is MNHEY, CDR2 SVGAGI. The V end lost 3 bases, the J end lost 0 bases, and 11 bases lay between the germline ends. The CDR3 has 15 residues.

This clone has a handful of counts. CDR3 residues: CSGGEYGYTF. CDR3 nucleotides: TGCAGCGGTGGAGAGTATGGCTACACCTTC. The chain employs TRBV29-1 and TRBJ1-2; unclear D gene. The germline CDR1 and CDR2 sequences are SQVTM and ANQGSEA. The CDR3 extends over 10 amino acids. The V and J ends lost 7 bases and 5 bases respectively, with 8 bases between them.

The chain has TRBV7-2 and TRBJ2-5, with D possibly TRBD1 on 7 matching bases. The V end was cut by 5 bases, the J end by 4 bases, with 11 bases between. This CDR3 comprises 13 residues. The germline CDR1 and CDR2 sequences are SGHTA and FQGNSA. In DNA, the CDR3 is TGTGCCAGCAGCCGCGGGACAGCAGAGACCCAGTACTTC. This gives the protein CASSRGTAETQYF.